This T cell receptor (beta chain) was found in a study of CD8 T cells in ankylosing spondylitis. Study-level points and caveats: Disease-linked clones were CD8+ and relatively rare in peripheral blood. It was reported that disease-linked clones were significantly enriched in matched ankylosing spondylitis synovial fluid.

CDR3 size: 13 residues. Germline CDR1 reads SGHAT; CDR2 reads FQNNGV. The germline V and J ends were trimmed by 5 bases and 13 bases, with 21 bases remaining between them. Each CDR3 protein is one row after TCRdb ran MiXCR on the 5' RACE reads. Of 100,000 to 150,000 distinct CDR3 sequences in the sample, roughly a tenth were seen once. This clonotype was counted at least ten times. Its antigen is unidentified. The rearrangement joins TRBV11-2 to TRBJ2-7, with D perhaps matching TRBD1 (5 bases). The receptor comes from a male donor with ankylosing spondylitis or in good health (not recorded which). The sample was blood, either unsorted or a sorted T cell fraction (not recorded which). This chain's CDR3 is CASSPHMTGHPYF. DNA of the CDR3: TGTGCCAGCAGCCCCCATATGACCGGACACCCATACTTC. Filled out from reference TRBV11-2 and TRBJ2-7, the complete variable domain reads EAGVAQSPRYKIIEKRQSVAFWCNPISGHATLYWYQQILGQGPKLLIQFQNNGVVDDSQLPKDRFSAERLKGVDSTLKIQPAKLEDSAVYLCASSPHMTGHPYFGPGTRLTVT.